Listed here are 27 T cell receptor beta chains from one sample, sequenced in a study of T cells in localized non-small cell lung cancer. This table comes from immunoSEQ multiplex PCR, and its TCRdb copy is limited to in-frame clones, with some not included. This sample yields around 670 clones, of which 23% are seen a single time; approximately 15% belongs to the top ten. The source was normal lung tissue next to the tumor, collected before any cancer treatment. These receptors came from a woman aged 35 to 75 with stage I squamous cell lung carcinoma.

This clone was recorded only once. This sequence joins TRBV25-1 and TRBJ2-7; D unresolved. The germline V gene has CDR1 MGHDK and CDR2 SYGVNS. V was pared by 4 bases and J by 0 bases, with 4 bases between. The CDR3 length is 12 residues. The CDR3 reads CASSVSSYEQYF. Written as DNA, the CDR3 is TGTGCCAGCAGTGTGAGCTCCTACGAGCAGTACTTC.

This clone was found a few times. Relative to the germline gene, one junction end is altered; a read error may explain this. This chain uses TRBV6-8 with TRBJ1-1, with a weak D call TRBD1 (5 bases). The germline V gene has CDR1 MNHGY and CDR2 SAAAGT. CDR3 length: 16 residues. The CDR3 DNA sequence: TGTGCCAGCAGTGACTCGGAGGGACCAAGAAGGACTGAAGCTTTCTTT. Its translation: CASSDSEGPRRTEAFF.

This clone is classed as large. The gene calls are TRBV11-3 and TRBJ2-7; the match to TRBD1 covers 7 bases. The trim removed 5 bases at V and 3 bases at J, leaving 13 bases unmatched. Germline loops: CDR1 SGHNT, CDR2 YENEEA. This CDR3 has 16 amino acids. CDR3 nucleotide sequence: TGTGCCAGCAGCCTCTTTAGACAGGGATCCTTCTACGAGCAGTACTTC. Protein: CASSLFRQGSFYEQYF. The variable domain in full, with the rest retrieved from reference TRBV11-3 and TRBJ2-7, is EAGVVQSPRYKIIEKKQPVAFWCNPISGHNTLYWYLQNLGQGPELLIRYENEEAVDDSQLPKDRFSAERLKGVDSTLKIQPAELGDSAVYLCASSLFRQGSFYEQYFGPGTRLTVT.

By share, this clone ranks as medium-sized. J is TRBJ2-2 and V is TRBV11-3; unclear D gene. V lost 4 bases and J lost 3, with 9 bases in between. From germline, CDR1 is SGHNT and CDR2 YENEEA. This CDR3 has 14 amino acids. The CDR3 DNA reads as TGTGCCAGCAGCTCTGAACATTACACCGGGGAGCTGTTTTTT. Protein: CASSSEHYTGELFF.

J is TRBJ2-5 and V is TRBV19; D is ambiguous. The CDR3 spans 14 residues. Trimming took 5 bases from V and 1 from J, leaving 11 bases between them. Germline CDR1 is LNHDA and CDR2 is SQIVND (reference sequence). CDR3 nucleotide sequence: TGTGCCAGTAGTCCCGGGCAACCCCAAGAGACCCAGTACTTC. Amino acid sequence: CASSPGQPQETQYF.

This chain joins TRBV18 and TRBJ2-5, with D possibly matching TRBD1 (6 bases). V was trimmed by 3 bases and J by 5 bases, leaving 16 bases between them. The CDR3 has 15 residues. Germline CDR1 KGHSH, CDR2 LQKENI. The CDR3 sequence is CASSPLGTMWETQYF. The CDR3 DNA reads TGTGCCAGCTCACCGCTAGGGACAATGTGGGAGACCCAGTACTTC.

This clone was counted between two and nine times. The chain joins TRBV19 to TRBJ2-7; no clear D gene. The CDR3 sequence is 12 residues long. The V gene lost 7 bases and the J gene lost 3 bases, with 10 bases spanning the gap. Germline CDR1 and CDR2: LNHDA and SQIVND (reference sequence). The CDR3 reads CASIPYNYEQYF. In DNA form, the CDR3 reads TGTGCCAGTATCCCATACAACTACGAGCAGTACTTC.

This clone was seen more than once but under ten times. V is TRBV12-5 and J is TRBJ1-5; no definite D call. Germline lookup yields CDR1 LGHNT and CDR2 FRNRAP. CDR3 length: 12 amino acids. V was shortened by 4 bases and J by 4 bases, with 5 bases between the two germline ends. CDR3 sequence: CASGWDNQPQHF. Here the CDR3 DNA reads TGTGCTAGTGGTTGGGATAATCAGCCCCAGCATTTT.

CDR3 sequence: CASSRHGQRMTGELFF. The CDR3 DNA is TGCGCCAGCAGCCGACATGGACAGAGAATGACCGGGGAGCTGTTTTTT. The chain combines TRBV5-1 with TRBJ2-2, with D maybe TRBD1 (6 bases). This CDR3 has 16 residues. V was pared by 4 bases and J by 5 bases, with 18 bases between. CDR1 and CDR2 (germline): SGHRS, YFSETQ.

As DNA, the CDR3 is TGCAGCGTTGAAGATCGCGTTCGGTCGTTTCCGTTCTTC. This sequence encodes CSVEDRVRSFPFF. The chain carries TRBV29-1 and TRBJ2-1; D remains ambiguous. Germline-derived CDR1 and CDR2 are SQVTM and ANQGSEA. The CDR3 spans 13 residues. V was clipped by 0 bases and J by 15 bases, with 18 bases between them.

V usage is TRBV14 and J usage is TRBJ1-2, with TRBD1 matching over 7 bases. V was clipped by 3 bases and J by 3 bases; unmatched bases: 7. The CDR3 runs to 15 residues. CDR1 is SGHDN, CDR2 FVKESK, per germline. CDR3 region: CASSQQTGEYYGYTF. DNA for the CDR3: TGTGCCAGCAGCCAGCAAACAGGGGAATACTATGGCTACACCTTC.

The sample holds a few counts of this clone. V gene TRBV11-3 combines with J gene TRBJ2-1; TRBD1 aligns across 8 bases. The CDR3 covers 17 residues. With V trimmed by 5 bases and J by 2 bases, 11 bases remained unmatched. The germline V gene has CDR1 SGHNT and CDR2 YENEEA. The CDR3 sequence: CASSTRTAGGAYNEQFF. The DNA of the CDR3 is TGTGCCAGCAGCACTAGGACAGCAGGGGGCGCCTACAATGAGCAGTTCTTC. The whole variable domain, remainder taken from reference TRBV11-3 and TRBJ2-1, is EAGVVQSPRYKIIEKKQPVAFWCNPISGHNTLYWYLQNLGQGPELLIRYENEEAVDDSQLPKDRFSAERLKGVDSTLKIQPAELGDSAVYLCASSTRTAGGAYNEQFFGPGTRLTVL.

The chain is built from TRBV18 and TRBJ1-1; 7 bases map to TRBD1. Trimming at V came to 3 bases and at J to 1 base, leaving 8 bases not matched to a gene. Germline values: CDR1 KGHSH, CDR2 LQKENI. This CDR3 spans 16 amino acids. The DNA of the CDR3 is TGTGCCAGCTCACCTGAGGGGGCGGGAGCGAACACTGAAGCTTTCTTT. Its translation: CASSPEGAGANTEAFF.

The J gene is TRBJ1-1, the V gene TRBV29-1; a possible D gene is TRBD1 (6 bases). V dropped 5 bases and J dropped 5 bases, with 15 bases sitting between them. Germline assignment: CDR1 SQVTM and CDR2 ANQGSEA. This CDR3 spans 13 amino acids. The CDR3 DNA reads as TGCAGCGTTTTTGGGGGCTGGTCGACTGAAGCTTTCTTT. Translation: CSVFGGWSTEAFF.

By sample share, this clone is medium-sized. The V call is TRBV11-3, the J call TRBJ2-1, with a weak D call TRBD2 (6 bases). The germline gives CDR1 SGHNT, CDR2 YENEEA. V lost 4 bases to trimming and J lost 5 bases, with 12 bases between them. The length of the CDR3 is 14 residues. DNA of the CDR3: TGTGCCAGCAGCTGGGGAGGAGGCGACAATGAGCAGTTCTTC. As protein: CASSWGGGDNEQFF. Drawing the rest from reference TRBV11-3 and TRBJ2-1, the complete variable domain is EAGVVQSPRYKIIEKKQPVAFWCNPISGHNTLYWYLQNLGQGPELLIRYENEEAVDDSQLPKDRFSAERLKGVDSTLKIQPAELGDSAVYLCASSWGGGDNEQFFGPGTRLTVL.

This clone came up a few times. The rearrangement uses TRBV6-8 and TRBJ1-1; possibly TRBD1 for D (5 bases). This CDR3 contains 14 residues. The germline V and J ends were trimmed by 5 bases and 1 base, with 11 bases remaining between them. Per the germline V gene, CDR1 is MNHGY and CDR2 is SAAAGT. The CDR3 sequence: CASSRTQANTEAFF. DNA for the CDR3: TGTGCCAGCAGTAGGACACAGGCGAACACTGAAGCTTTCTTT.

This clone is labeled as large. This chain links TRBV6-8 with TRBJ2-2; TRBD2 aligns across 8 bases. From germline, CDR1 is MNHGY and CDR2 SAAAGT. This CDR3 region has 18 residues. V shed 2 bases and J 2 bases; nucleotides not matched to a gene: 10. Written as DNA, the CDR3 is TGTGCCAGCAGTTACCTGGTTTCACTAGCGGTAAACACCGGGGAGCTGTTTTTT. Translation gives CASSYLVSLAVNTGELFF.

By share, this clone ranks as large. CDR3 sequence (DNA): TGTGCCAGCAGTTACTCAATACAGGACGGGCATGAAGCTTTCTTT. Translated: CASSYSIQDGHEAFF. The chain couples TRBV6-8 to TRBJ1-1; D might be TRBD1 (5 bases). This CDR3 comprises 15 residues. Germline CDR1 MNHGY, CDR2 SAAAGT. The V and J ends lost 0 bases and 7 bases respectively, with 15 bases between them.

This chain uses TRBV12-1 with TRBJ1-4. TRBV12-1 is given as a pseudogene. The length of the CDR3 is 14 residues. The CDR3 DNA reads as TGTGCCAGCAGCTTTGGACCGAAAAATGAAAAACTGTTTTTT. It codes for CASSFGPKNEKLFF.

CDR3 protein: CASRPTSGHYNEQFF. CDR3 sequence (DNA): TGTGCCAGCAGACCCACTAGCGGACATTACAATGAGCAGTTCTTC. The chain employs TRBV28 and TRBJ2-1, with 8 bases that match TRBD2. This CDR3 has 15 residues. Losses at the gene ends were 6 bases for V and 4 bases for J; bases not matched to a gene: 8. Germline CDR1 is MDHEN and CDR2 is SYDVKM.

V gene TRBV29-1 combines with J gene TRBJ2-1; D possibly corresponds to TRBD2 (5 bases). The V gene's germline CDR1 is SQVTM and CDR2 ANQGSEA. CDR3 length equals 18 residues. Trimming took off 0 bases at V and 4 bases at J, with 22 bases between the two ends. The CDR3: CSVEDLGGRESDYNEQFF. The DNA of the CDR3 is TGCAGCGTTGAAGATCTTGGAGGTAGAGAATCCGATTACAATGAGCAGTTCTTC.

This clone was seen more than once but under ten times. The V call is TRBV29-1, the J call TRBJ2-7, with 9 bases lining up with TRBD1. V dropped 5 bases and J dropped 7; count of bases not matched to a gene: 6. The CDR3 covers 12 residues. Per the germline V gene, CDR1 is SQVTM and CDR2 is ANQGSEA. The CDR3 loop is CSVSQGAGEQYF. The CDR3 region has the DNA TGCAGCGTTTCACAGGGGGCAGGGGAGCAGTACTTC.

The chain couples TRBV9 to TRBJ1-1; the D gene is possibly TRBD1 (5 bases). This CDR3 has 14 residues. The germline V gene has CDR1 SGDLS and CDR2 YYNGEE. V was shortened by 4 bases and J by 1 base, with 11 bases between the two germline ends. Here the CDR3 reads CASSPRQTNTEAFF. CDR3 DNA: TGTGCCAGCAGCCCTAGACAGACGAACACTGAAGCTTTCTTT.

The chain employs TRBV9 and TRBJ2-1; D is perhaps TRBD1 or TRBD2 (5 bases each). CDR1 and CDR2 (germline): SGDLS, YYNGEE. With 0 bases removed from V and 0 bases from J, the gap between germline ends came to 7 bases. This CDR3 contains 15 residues. This CDR3 is CASSVGGDSYNEQFF. The CDR3 nucleotides read TGTGCCAGCAGCGTAGGAGGGGACTCCTACAATGAGCAGTTCTTC.

The chain recombines TRBV6-8 with TRBJ1-5; D is unclear. The CDR3 consists of 15 residues. The germline V gene encodes CDR1 MNHGY and CDR2 SAAAGT. The ends were cut back, 6 bases at V and 1 base at J, with 13 bases in the middle. The CDR3: CASSRNRESNQPQHF. In DNA, the CDR3 is TGTGCCAGCAGCCGAAACCGGGAGAGCAATCAGCCCCAGCATTTT.

V gene TRBV11-3 combines with J gene TRBJ2-1; TRBD2 matches at 15 bases. The germline V gene has CDR1 SGHNT and CDR2 YENEEA. Trimming took 4 bases from V and 7 from J; bases not matched to a gene: 11. This CDR3 is built from 18 residues. The CDR3 loop is CASSWTSGRALRGNEQFF. In DNA, the CDR3 is TGTGCCAGCAGCTGGACTAGCGGGAGGGCTCTTAGGGGGAATGAGCAGTTCTTC.

In its sample, this clone is medium-sized. The chain combines TRBV6-1 with TRBJ1-2, with a possible D match to TRBD1 (5 bases). Looked up from germline, CDR1 is MNHNS and CDR2 is SASEGT. The CDR3 runs to 17 residues. V lost 1 base to trimming and J lost 2 bases, with 17 bases between them. The CDR3 reads CASSEGAGVTWNYGYTF. CDR3 in DNA: TGTGCCAGCAGTGAAGGGGCGGGGGTGACGTGGAACTATGGCTACACCTTC.